These 6 T cell receptor beta chains were sequenced from one sample in a study of blood T cell repertoires in COVID-19. Sequenced by immunoSEQ multiplex PCR; TCRdb stores in-frame clones only, minus some. The sample contains more than 25,000 clones, almost 85% of which appear only once. The sample consisted of peripheral blood. These receptor sequences come from a man in his fifties or sixties with active COVID-19.

The V and J genes are TRBV4-1 and TRBJ2-3; possibly TRBD2 for D (6 bases). The germline V gene has CDR1 MGHRA and CDR2 YSYEKL. V lost 2 bases, J lost 0 bases, and 9 bases lay in between. The CDR3 totals 15 residues. CDR3: CASSQFGTSTDTQYF. CDR3 nucleotide sequence: TGCGCCAGCAGCCAATTCGGGACTAGCACAGATACGCAGTATTTT.

This chain links TRBV11-1 with TRBJ1-1, with D unclear. CDR1 and CDR2 (germline): SGHAT, FQDESV (reference sequence). V was pared by 2 bases and J by 0 bases, with 13 bases between. This CDR3 is 16 amino acids long. The CDR3 here is CASSLRQRAMNTEAFF. In DNA, the CDR3 is TGTGCCAGCAGCTTACGGCAGAGGGCAATGAACACTGAAGCTTTCTTT.

V is TRBV10-1 and J is TRBJ2-1, with 11 nucleotides matching TRBD2. Unmatched junction bases numbered 8, after V lost 6 bases and J lost 10 bases. The CDR3 consists of 14 residues. The germline V gene encodes CDR1 WNHNN and CDR2 SYGVQD (reference sequence). CDR3 in amino acids: CASRSGTSGSEQFF. In nucleotides, the CDR3 is TGCGCCAGCAGATCCGGGACTAGCGGTTCGGAGCAGTTCTTC.

The V and J genes are TRBV7-2 and TRBJ1-5, with D possibly being TRBD1 (5 bases). The CDR3 is 14 amino acids. Trimming removed 2 bases from V and 6 bases from J, with 11 bases in between. Germline V gene data show CDR1 as SGHTA and CDR2 as FQGNSA. For the CDR3, the DNA is TGTGCCAGCAGCTTAATCAGGGAGGGTCAGCCCCAGCATTTT. Its protein product is CASSLIREGQPQHF.

This sequence joins TRBV13 and TRBJ2-2; D is perhaps TRBD1 (6 bases). Germline V gene data show CDR1 as PRHDT and CDR2 as FYEKMQ (reference sequence). Trimming stripped 5 bases from V and 5 bases from J, with 12 bases between. The CDR3 sequence is 14 residues long. The CDR3 DNA reads TGTGCCAGCAGCGTCACAGGGTTTACCGGGGAGCTGTTTTTT. This gives the protein CASSVTGFTGELFF.

This clone has a handful of counts. This rearrangement joins TRBV5-5 to TRBJ2-2, with 10 nucleotides matching TRBD2. In germline, CDR1 is SGHKS, CDR2 YYEKEE (reference sequence). The ends lost 1 base at V and 5 bases at J; junction bases unmatched: 17. This CDR3 is 20 amino acids long. The CDR3 here is CASSLLRQGGSGRVTGELFF. The CDR3 DNA reads TGTGCCAGCAGCTTGCTGCGGCAGGGTGGAAGCGGGAGGGTAACCGGGGAGCTGTTTTTT. Based on the CDR3 plus reference TRBV5-5 and TRBJ2-2, the full variable domain is DAGVTQSPTHLIKTRGQQVTLRCSPISGHKSVSWYQQVLGQGPQFIFQYYEKEERGRGNFPDRFSARQFPNYSSELNVNALLLGDSALYLCASSLLRQGGSGRVTGELFFGEGSRLTVL.